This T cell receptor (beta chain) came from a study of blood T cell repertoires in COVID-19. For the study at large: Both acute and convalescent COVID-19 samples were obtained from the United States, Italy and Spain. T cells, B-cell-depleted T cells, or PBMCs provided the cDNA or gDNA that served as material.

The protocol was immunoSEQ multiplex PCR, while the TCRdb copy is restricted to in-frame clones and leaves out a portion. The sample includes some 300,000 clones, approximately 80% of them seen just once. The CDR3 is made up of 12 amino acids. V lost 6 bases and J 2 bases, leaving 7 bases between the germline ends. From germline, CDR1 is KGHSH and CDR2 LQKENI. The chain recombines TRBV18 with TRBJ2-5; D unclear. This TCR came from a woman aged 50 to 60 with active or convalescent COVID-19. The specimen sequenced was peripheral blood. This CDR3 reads CASSLVQETQYF. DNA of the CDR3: TGTGCCAGCTCCCTAGTGCAAGAGACCCAGTACTTC.